The 26 T cell receptor beta chains given below trace back to one sample, sequenced in a study of blood T cell repertoires in COVID-19. Some clones are missing from TCRdb's copy, which holds only in-frame ones; the method was immunoSEQ multiplex PCR. The sample yields hundreds of thousands of clones, 70% to 90% seen once. The sample comprised peripheral blood. The receptor set was obtained from a woman aged 50 to 65 with COVID-19, enrolled during active disease.

The CDR3, as DNA: TGTGCCAGCAGCCCGCTAATCAATGAGCAGTTCTTC. Translating it yields CASSPLINEQFF. J is TRBJ2-1 and V is TRBV7-3; D remains ambiguous. Trimming took off 5 bases at V and 6 bases at J, with 8 bases between the two ends. The CDR3 is 12 amino acids. Looked up from germline, CDR1 is SGHTA and CDR2 is FQGTGA.

This rearrangement joins TRBV11-2 to TRBJ2-7; D possibly corresponds to TRBD1 (5 bases). This CDR3 comprises 13 residues. The germline gives CDR1 SGHAT, CDR2 FQNNGV. Trimming stripped 0 bases from V and 6 bases from J, with 9 bases between. The CDR3 loop reads CASSLETESEQYF. The DNA of the CDR3 is TGTGCCAGCAGCTTAGAGACAGAAAGCGAGCAGTACTTC.

The genes are TRBV30 and TRBJ2-5; TRBD2 aligns across 14 bases. The CDR3 runs to 16 residues. Looked up from germline, CDR1 is GTSNPN and CDR2 is SVGIG (reference sequence). J lost 2 bases, V lost 2 bases, and 4 bases had no gene match. In DNA, the CDR3 is TGTGCCTGGAGTTTCGGACTAGCGGGGGGACAAGAGACCCAGTACTTC. Translated, it gives CAWSFGLAGGQETQYF.

J is TRBJ1-2 and V is TRBV30, with 8 bases matching TRBD1. Germline V gives CDR1 GTSNPN, CDR2 SVGIG (reference sequence). V trimming: 5 bases; J trimming: 3 bases; junction bases outside the gene matches: 8. The CDR3 sequence is 14 residues long. The CDR3 reads CAWLPRGLDYGYTF. The CDR3 nucleotides are TGTGCCTGGTTACCCAGGGGGCTTGACTATGGCTACACCTTC.

This chain joins TRBV7-2 and TRBJ2-7; TRBD1 is a possible D gene (5 bases). Germline V gives CDR1 SGHTA, CDR2 FQGNSA. Trimming left V 5 bases short and J 4 bases short, with 6 bases between. CDR3 length equals 11 residues. CDR3 coding DNA: TGTGCCAGCAGCCCAGGGTACGAGCAGTACTTC. Protein product: CASSPGYEQYF.

CDR3 coding DNA: TGTGCCAGCATGAGGAGGTGGACTGAAGCTTTCTTT. Amino acids: CASMRRWTEAFF. The rearrangement links TRBV12-3 or TRBV12-4 to TRBJ1-1; D unresolved. Trimming took off 7 bases at V and 5 bases at J, with 11 bases between the two ends. The CDR3 sequence is 12 residues long.

The chain links TRBV11-1 to TRBJ1-2; TRBD1 is a possible D gene (6 bases). This CDR3 is built from 12 residues. Germline V gene lookup returns CDR1 SGHAT and CDR2 FQDESV (reference sequence). V was pared by 5 bases and J by 8 bases, with 12 bases between. CDR3 region: CASSTTGRGYTF. The CDR3 DNA sequence: TGTGCCAGCAGCACTACAGGGCGCGGCTACACCTTC.

The rearrangement uses TRBV3-1 (or the pseudogene TRBV3-2) and TRBJ1-6; D gene unclear. The length of the CDR3 is 12 residues. Germline assignment: CDR1 LGHDT and CDR2 YNNKEL (reference sequence). Trimming took 0 bases from V and 11 from J, leaving 5 bases between them. CDR3 nucleotide sequence: TGTGCCAGCAGCCAAGAGGCTGCACCCCTCCACTTT. It translates to CASSQEAAPLHF.

The chain links TRBV5-1 to TRBJ1-2; 7 bases fit TRBD1. V was pared by 0 bases and J by 2 bases, with 7 bases of the junction left unmatched. The germline V gene encodes CDR1 SGHRS and CDR2 YFSETQ. The CDR3 length is 16 residues. The DNA for the CDR3 is TGCGCCAGCAGCTTGGACGGACAGGCTCTAAACTATGGCTACACCTTC. Translation: CASSLDGQALNYGYTF.

The chain has TRBV5-8 and TRBJ1-4; D uncertain. The germline V gene encodes CDR1 SGHTS and CDR2 YDEGEE. The CDR3 sequence is 15 residues long. Between the trimmed V and J ends, which lost 6 bases and 5 bases, there was a span of 17 bases. This chain's CDR3 is CASTFSMRPNEKLFF. In DNA, the CDR3 is TGTGCCAGCACCTTTAGCATGAGACCCAATGAAAAACTGTTTTTT.

The chain employs TRBV5-5 and TRBJ2-2, with 12 positions matching TRBD1. V was pared by 2 bases and J by 5 bases, with 13 bases of the junction left unmatched. Germline V gene data show CDR1 as SGHKS and CDR2 as YYEKEE (reference sequence). The CDR3 is 19 amino acids. The CDR3 coding sequence is TGTGCCAGCAGCTTCCGGGACAGGGGGCTGGCGGGGAGTACCGGGGAGCTGTTTTTT. It translates to CASSFRDRGLAGSTGELFF.

The rearrangement joins TRBV9 to TRBJ2-3; D is possibly TRBD2 (6 bases). The germline gives CDR1 SGDLS, CDR2 YYNGEE. The ends were cut back, 4 bases at V and 2 bases at J, with 11 bases in the middle. The CDR3 runs 14 residues. This chain's CDR3 is CASSLREHTDTQYF. The CDR3 nucleotides read TGTGCCAGCAGCCTCCGGGAGCACACAGATACGCAGTATTTT.

The chain employs TRBV6-2 or TRBV6-3 and TRBJ2-2, with TRBD1 as a possible D gene (6 bases). The CDR3 is 15 residues long. CDR1 and CDR2 from the germline V gene are MNHEY and SVGEGT. With 4 bases removed from V and 1 base from J, the gap between germline ends came to 10 bases. The CDR3 is CASSWGRQNTGELFF. The DNA for the CDR3 is TGTGCCAGCAGTTGGGGGCGACAGAACACCGGGGAGCTGTTTTTT.

J is TRBJ1-3 and V is TRBV6-1, with 9 nucleotides matching TRBD1. CDR1 is MNHNS and CDR2 is SASEGT in the germline V gene. This CDR3 is 16 amino acids long. Losses at the gene ends were 5 bases for V and 6 bases for J; bases not matched to a gene: 11. The CDR3, as DNA: TGTGCCAGCAGTAAAGGGTACGGGACAGGGCAAAACACCATATATTTT. As protein: CASSKGYGTGQNTIYF.

CDR3 nucleotide sequence: TGCGCCAGCAGCCAAGTTCGCCAGGCAAATCAGCCCCAGCATTTT. This translates into CASSQVRQANQPQHF. The chain joins TRBV4-1 to TRBJ1-5; no clear D. Germline V CDR1 and CDR2: MGHRA, YSYEKL. V was pared by 1 base and J by 4 bases, with 11 bases between. CDR3 length: 15 amino acids.

V is TRBV6-1 and J is TRBJ1-4; perhaps TRBD1 as D (5 bases). The CDR3 has 14 residues. With 1 base removed from V and 8 bases from J, the gap between germline ends came to 11 bases. The germline CDR1 and CDR2 sequences are MNHNS and SASEGT. The CDR3 DNA reads as TGTGCCAGCAGTGAAGGGTCCAGGGCGGAAAAACTGTTTTTT. This gives the protein CASSEGSRAEKLFF.

The chain combines TRBV28 with TRBJ2-4, with 7 bases fitting TRBD2. V dropped 3 bases and J dropped 3; count of bases not matched to a gene: 2. Per the germline V gene, CDR1 is MDHEN and CDR2 is SYDVKM. The CDR3 runs 14 residues. CDR3 DNA sequence: TGTGCCAGCAGTTTGGGGGGGAGCAAAAACATTCAGTACTTC. This codes for CASSLGGSKNIQYF.

This chain connects TRBV9 to TRBJ1-3, with D possibly being TRBD1 (5 bases). CDR3 length equals 14 residues. The V gene lost 5 bases and the J gene lost 0 bases, with 9 bases spanning the gap. Germline V gives CDR1 SGDLS, CDR2 YYNGEE. As DNA, the CDR3 is TGTGCCAGCAGTCGGACATACTCTGGAAACACCATATATTTT. Residues: CASSRTYSGNTIYF.

The chain carries TRBV5-1 and TRBJ2-7; tentative D call: TRBD2 (7 bases). CDR3 length equals 16 residues. Trimming shortened V by 0 bases and J by 7 bases, and 20 bases separated the two germline ends. Germline CDR1 reads SGHRS; CDR2 reads YFSETQ. CDR3 sequence: CASSLASGGSGGEQYF. DNA of the CDR3: TGCGCCAGCAGCTTGGCCTCGGGGGGCAGTGGTGGGGAGCAGTACTTC.

A word on this clone: Within the sample, other DNA sequences also encode this same CDR3. The CDR3 protein is CASSQASGAYNEQFF. The CDR3 region has the DNA TGTGCCAGCAGCCAAGCGAGCGGGGCTTACAATGAGCAGTTCTTC. This chain joins TRBV3-1 (or the pseudogene TRBV3-2) and TRBJ2-1; 7 bases line up with TRBD2. Germline CDR1 is LGHDT and CDR2 is YNNKEL (reference sequence). J was trimmed by 4 bases and V by 1 base; bases with no gene match: 4. There are 15 residues in the CDR3.

The chain employs TRBV4-2 and TRBJ2-3; tentatively, D is TRBD2 (6 bases). Germline-derived CDR1 and CDR2 are LGHNA and YNFKEQ. The V gene lost 3 bases and the J gene lost 1 base, with 26 bases spanning the gap. The CDR3 loop spans 20 amino acids. The CDR3 nucleotides read TGTGCCAGCAGCCAGGTTCCTCAATTTAGCGGACTGAGGGGCACAGATACGCAGTATTTT. Translated, it gives CASSQVPQFSGLRGTDTQYF.

The chain employs TRBV20-1 and TRBJ1-1; D uncertain. Trimming removed 5 bases from V and 7 bases from J, with 8 bases in between. Germline V gene sequence: CDR1 DFQATT, CDR2 SNEGSKA (reference sequence). The length of the CDR3 is 10 residues. The CDR3: CSADGNEAFF. The CDR3 DNA sequence: TGCAGTGCTGACGGGAATGAAGCTTTCTTT.

The V and J genes are TRBV30 and TRBJ1-2, with D perhaps matching TRBD1 (6 bases). Trimming took 0 bases from V and 0 from J, leaving 14 bases between them. The CDR3 is 16 amino acids. The germline gives CDR1 GTSNPN, CDR2 SVGIG (reference sequence). CDR3 residues: CAWSVPQGPANYGYTF. The CDR3, as DNA: TGTGCCTGGAGTGTACCCCAGGGGCCAGCTAACTATGGCTACACCTTC.

The chain recombines TRBV2 with TRBJ1-2, with D uncertain. Trimming left V 7 bases short and J 6 bases short, with 12 bases between. There are 12 residues in the CDR3. Germline V gene lookup returns CDR1 SNHLY and CDR2 FYNNEI. CDR3 nucleotides: TGTGCCAGCAACGGGGAGGCGCATGGCTACACCTTC. Translating it yields CASNGEAHGYTF.

The chain links TRBV25-1 to TRBJ2-5; the D is unclear. CDR1 MGHDK and CDR2 SYGVNS come from the germline V gene. The CDR3 totals 14 residues. Trimming removed 1 base from V and 4 bases from J, with 10 bases in between. The CDR3 loop is CASSEFPGAETQYF. The CDR3 DNA reads TGTGCCAGCAGTGAATTCCCTGGAGCAGAGACCCAGTACTTC.

The chain has TRBV7-7 and TRBJ2-7; no clear D gene. The CDR3 loop spans 14 amino acids. In germline, CDR1 is SSHAT, CDR2 FNYEAQ (reference sequence). V gave up 3 bases and J gave up 5 bases, with 14 bases separating them. CDR3 in amino acids: CASSFGSPPDEQYF. CDR3 bases: TGTGCCAGCAGCTTTGGTAGCCCTCCTGACGAGCAGTACTTC. The full variable domain, completed using reference TRBV7-7 and TRBJ2-7, is GAGVSQSPRYKVTKRGQDVTLRCDPISSHATLYWYQQALGQGPEFLTYFNYEAQPDKSGLPSDRFSAERPEGSISTLTIQRTEQRDSAMYRCASSFGSPPDEQYFGPGTRLTVT.